The clone carrying this T cell receptor beta chain has only one observation. Unmatched junction bases numbered 10, after V lost 7 bases and J lost 2 bases. Germline V lookup: CDR1 SQVTM, CDR2 ANQGSEA. The CDR3 length is 16 residues. The data were taken from a study of blood T cell repertoires in COVID-19. Original data processing: Reference gene primer amplification gave estimated nucleated cell counts. Using immunoSEQ multiplex PCR, the repertoire was profiled, and TCRdb retains in-frame clones only, with some absent. Clone size and the V and J calls come from that table; the DNA yielded D and trimming. Among fewer than 300,000 clones, 85% were seen once, and the ten largest hold about 2.5%. Those enrolled, adults aged roughly 18 to 89 years, came from 25 or so US areas.

The chain recombines TRBV29-1 with TRBJ1-3; TRBD1 matches at 11 bases. The origin of this receptor is a woman between 50 and 59 years old who had recovered from COVID-19. Material: PBMCs or T cells enriched from blood (not recorded which). The CDR3: CSARDRGDLAGNTIYF. In nucleotides, the CDR3 is TGCAGCGCAAGGGACAGGGGGGATCTTGCTGGAAACACCATATATTTT.